Described below is a single T cell receptor beta chain sequence and its context. Its antigen is undetermined. It was with a sample-barcoded 5' primer and a J-beta primer mix that a second PCR of roughly 6 to 12 cycles was run. Researchers report that a template-switch adaptor with 12 random nucleotides tagged each cDNA molecule. Via MiXCR, TCRdb re-called the 5' RACE reads, giving one row per CDR3 protein. The profile shows around 780,000 distinct CDR3 sequences, about 61% of them singletons. Peripheral blood, approximately 10 milliliters per donor, was collected. This CDR3 is built from 10 residues. Germline lookup yields CDR1 DFQATT and CDR2 SNEGSKA (reference sequence). The ends were cut back, 2 bases at V and 11 bases at J, with 9 bases in the middle. The entry originates in a study of blood T cells in healthy people across ages. Study results and limitations: CMV infection status of these donors was not known. Higher diversity and more naive CD4+ cells were features of long-lived donors, compared to aged donors.

The gene calls are TRBV20-1 and TRBJ2-5, with unresolved D. The origin of this receptor is a middle-aged man in good health. Sample: blood. In nucleotides, the CDR3 is TGCAGTGCTAGATTCAATGAGCAGTACTTC. Protein product: CSARFNEQYF.